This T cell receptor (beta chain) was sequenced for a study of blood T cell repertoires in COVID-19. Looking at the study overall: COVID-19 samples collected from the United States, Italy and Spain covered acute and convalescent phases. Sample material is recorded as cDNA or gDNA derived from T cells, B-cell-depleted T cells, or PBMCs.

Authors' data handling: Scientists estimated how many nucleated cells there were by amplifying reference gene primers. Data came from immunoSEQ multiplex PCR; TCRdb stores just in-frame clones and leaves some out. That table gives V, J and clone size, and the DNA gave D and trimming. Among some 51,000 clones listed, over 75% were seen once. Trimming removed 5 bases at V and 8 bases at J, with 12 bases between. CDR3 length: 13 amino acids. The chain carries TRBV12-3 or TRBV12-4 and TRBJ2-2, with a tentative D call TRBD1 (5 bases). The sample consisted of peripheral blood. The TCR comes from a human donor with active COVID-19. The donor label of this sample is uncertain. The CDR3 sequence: CASSLQGSGELFF. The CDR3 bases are TGTGCCAGCAGTCTCCAGGGTTCTGGGGAGCTGTTTTTT.